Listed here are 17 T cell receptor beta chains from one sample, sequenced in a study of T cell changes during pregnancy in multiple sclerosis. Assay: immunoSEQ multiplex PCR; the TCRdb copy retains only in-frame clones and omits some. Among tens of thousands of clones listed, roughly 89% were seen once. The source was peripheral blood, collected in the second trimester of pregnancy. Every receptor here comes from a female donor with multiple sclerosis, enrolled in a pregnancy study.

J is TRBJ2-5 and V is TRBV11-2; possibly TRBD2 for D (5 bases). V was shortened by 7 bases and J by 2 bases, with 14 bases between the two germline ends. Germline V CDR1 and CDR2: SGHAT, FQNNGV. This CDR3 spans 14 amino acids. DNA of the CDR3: TGTGCCAGCAAGTCGCGGGCAGATCAAGAGACCCAGTACTTC. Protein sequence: CASKSRADQETQYF.

The CDR3 is CASSLTVLNNEQFF. The CDR3 nucleotides are TGCGCCAGCAGCCTCACCGTACTGAACAATGAGCAGTTCTTC. The chain employs TRBV4-1 and TRBJ2-1; D gene unclear. Trimming took off 4 bases at V and 5 bases at J, with 12 bases between the two ends. Looked up from germline, CDR1 is MGHRA and CDR2 is YSYEKL. This CDR3 spans 14 amino acids.

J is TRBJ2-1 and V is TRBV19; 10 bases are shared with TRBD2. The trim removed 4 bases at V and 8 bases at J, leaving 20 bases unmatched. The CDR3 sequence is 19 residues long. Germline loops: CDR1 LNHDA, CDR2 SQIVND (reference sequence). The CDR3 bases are TGTGCCAGTAGTACCTCAGCTCCTTTAGCGGGAGGACCTGGCTATGAGCAGTTCTTC. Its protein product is CASSTSAPLAGGPGYEQFF.

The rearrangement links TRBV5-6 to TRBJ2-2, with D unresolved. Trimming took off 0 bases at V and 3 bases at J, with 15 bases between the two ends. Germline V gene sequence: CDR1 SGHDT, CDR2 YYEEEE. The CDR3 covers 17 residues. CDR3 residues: CASSLVGSEADTGELFF. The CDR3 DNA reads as TGTGCCAGCAGCTTGGTCGGGTCTGAGGCAGACACCGGGGAGCTGTTTTTT.

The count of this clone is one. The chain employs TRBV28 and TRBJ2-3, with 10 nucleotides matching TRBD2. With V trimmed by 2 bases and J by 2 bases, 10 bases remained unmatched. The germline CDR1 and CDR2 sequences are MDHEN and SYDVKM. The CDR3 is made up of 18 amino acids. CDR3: CASSLIILAGAITDTQYF. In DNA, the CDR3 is TGTGCCAGCAGTTTAATTATTCTAGCGGGAGCGATCACAGATACGCAGTATTTT.

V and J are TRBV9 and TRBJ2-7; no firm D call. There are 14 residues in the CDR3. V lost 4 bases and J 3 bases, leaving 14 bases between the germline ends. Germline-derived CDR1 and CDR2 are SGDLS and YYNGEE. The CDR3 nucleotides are TGTGCCAGCAGCCCCTCCCCCTTAGACTACGAGCAGTACTTC. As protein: CASSPSPLDYEQYF. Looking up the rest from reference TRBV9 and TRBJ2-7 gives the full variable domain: DSGVTQTPKHLITATGQRVTLRCSPRSGDLSVYWYQQSLDQGLQFLIQYYNGEERAKGNILERFSAQQFPDLHSELNLSSLELGDSALYFCASSPSPLDYEQYFGPGTRLTVT.

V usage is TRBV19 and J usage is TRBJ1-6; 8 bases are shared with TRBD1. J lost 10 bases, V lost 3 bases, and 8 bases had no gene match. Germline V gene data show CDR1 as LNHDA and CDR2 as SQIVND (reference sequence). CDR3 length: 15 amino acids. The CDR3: CASSISGQGKSPLHF. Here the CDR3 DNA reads TGTGCCAGTAGTATTTCCGGACAGGGTAAATCACCCCTCCACTTT. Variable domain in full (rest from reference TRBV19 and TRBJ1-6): DGGITQSPKYLFRKEGQNVTLSCEQNLNHDAMYWYRQDPGQGLRLIYYSQIVNDFQKGDIAEGYSVSREKKESFPLTVTSAQKNPTAFYLCASSISGQGKSPLHFGNGTRLTVT.

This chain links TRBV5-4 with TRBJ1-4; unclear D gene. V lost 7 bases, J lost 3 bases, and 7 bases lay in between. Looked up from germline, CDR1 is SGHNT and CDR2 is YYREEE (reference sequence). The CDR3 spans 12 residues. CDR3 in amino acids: CASSSPNEKLFF. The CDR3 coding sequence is TGTGCCAGCTCCTCCCCTAATGAAAAACTGTTTTTT.

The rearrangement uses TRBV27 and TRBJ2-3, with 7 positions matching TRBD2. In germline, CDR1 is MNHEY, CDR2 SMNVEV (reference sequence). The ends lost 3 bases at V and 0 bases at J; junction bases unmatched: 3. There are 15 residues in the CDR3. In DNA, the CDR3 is TGTGCCAGCAGTTTGGTAGCGGGTAGCACAGATACGCAGTATTTT. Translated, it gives CASSLVAGSTDTQYF.

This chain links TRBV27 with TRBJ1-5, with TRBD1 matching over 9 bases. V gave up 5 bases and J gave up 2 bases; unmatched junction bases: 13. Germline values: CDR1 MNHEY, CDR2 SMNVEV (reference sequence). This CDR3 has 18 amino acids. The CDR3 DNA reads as TGTGCCAGCAGTACTATCCCCCGGACAGGGGCGGGCAATCAGCCCCAGCATTTT. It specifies CASSTIPRTGAGNQPQHF.

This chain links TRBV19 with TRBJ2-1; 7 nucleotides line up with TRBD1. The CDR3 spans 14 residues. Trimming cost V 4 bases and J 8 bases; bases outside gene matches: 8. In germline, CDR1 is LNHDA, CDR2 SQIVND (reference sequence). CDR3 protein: CASSSDRVNDEQFF. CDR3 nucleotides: TGTGCCAGTAGTAGCGACAGGGTGAACGATGAGCAGTTCTTC.

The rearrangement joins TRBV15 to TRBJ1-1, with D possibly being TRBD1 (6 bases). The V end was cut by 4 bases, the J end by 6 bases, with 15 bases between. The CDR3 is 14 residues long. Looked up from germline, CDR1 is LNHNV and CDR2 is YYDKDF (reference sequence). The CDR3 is CATSIQQGGAEAFF. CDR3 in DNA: TGTGCCACCAGCATCCAACAGGGTGGGGCTGAAGCTTTCTTT.

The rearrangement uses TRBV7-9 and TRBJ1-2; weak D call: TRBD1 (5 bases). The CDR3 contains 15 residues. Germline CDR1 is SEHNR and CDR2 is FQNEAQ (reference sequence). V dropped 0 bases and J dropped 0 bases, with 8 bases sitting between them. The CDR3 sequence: CASSLAQTANYGYTF. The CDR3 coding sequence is TGTGCCAGCAGCTTAGCACAGACAGCTAACTATGGCTACACCTTC.

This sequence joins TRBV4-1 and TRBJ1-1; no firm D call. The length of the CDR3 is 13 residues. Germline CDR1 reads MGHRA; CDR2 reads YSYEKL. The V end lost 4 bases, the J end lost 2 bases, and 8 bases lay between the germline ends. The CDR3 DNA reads TGCGCCAGCAGCCCGCAGAAAAACACTGAAGCTTTCTTT. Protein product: CASSPQKNTEAFF.

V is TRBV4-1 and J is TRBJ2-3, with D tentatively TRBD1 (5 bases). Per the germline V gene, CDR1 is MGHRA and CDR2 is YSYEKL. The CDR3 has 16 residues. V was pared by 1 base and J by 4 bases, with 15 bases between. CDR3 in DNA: TGCGCCAGCAGCCAAGGTCGACAGAATCGGGCAGATACGCAGTATTTT. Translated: CASSQGRQNRADTQYF.

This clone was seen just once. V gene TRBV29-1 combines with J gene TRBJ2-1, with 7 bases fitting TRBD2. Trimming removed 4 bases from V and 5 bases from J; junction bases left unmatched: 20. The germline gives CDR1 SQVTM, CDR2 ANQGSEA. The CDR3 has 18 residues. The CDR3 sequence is CSVVGDMGLPLGHNEQFF. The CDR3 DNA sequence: TGCAGCGTTGTTGGGGATATGGGACTACCATTGGGTCACAATGAGCAGTTCTTC.

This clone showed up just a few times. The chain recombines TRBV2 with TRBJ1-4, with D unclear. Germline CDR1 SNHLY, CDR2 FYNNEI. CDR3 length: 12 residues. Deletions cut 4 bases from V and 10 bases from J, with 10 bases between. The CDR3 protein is CASSARGGKLFF. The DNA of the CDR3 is TGTGCCAGCAGTGCACGGGGAGGAAAACTGTTTTTT.